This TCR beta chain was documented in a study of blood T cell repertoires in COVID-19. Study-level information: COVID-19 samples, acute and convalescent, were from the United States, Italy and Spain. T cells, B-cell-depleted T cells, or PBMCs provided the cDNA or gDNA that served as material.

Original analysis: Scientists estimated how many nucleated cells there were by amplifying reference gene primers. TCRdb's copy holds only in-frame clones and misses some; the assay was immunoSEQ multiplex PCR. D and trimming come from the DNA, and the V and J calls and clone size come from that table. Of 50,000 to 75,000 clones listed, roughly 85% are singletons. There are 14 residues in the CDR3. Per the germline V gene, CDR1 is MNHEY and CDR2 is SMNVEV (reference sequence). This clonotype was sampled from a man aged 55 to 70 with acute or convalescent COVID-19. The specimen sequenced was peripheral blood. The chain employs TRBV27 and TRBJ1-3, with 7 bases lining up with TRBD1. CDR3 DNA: TGTGAATCCAGACAGGGAGTCTCTGGAAACACCATATATTTT. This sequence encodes CESRQGVSGNTIYF.